This T cell receptor beta chain was identified during a study of long-term antiretroviral therapy in people with HIV. The assay, immunoSEQ v3.0, was run at survey level. The assay was immunoSEQ multiplex PCR, and TCRdb's table has in-frame clones only and misses some. The sample holds 20,000 to 25,000 clones, approximately 88% seen once. Trimming at V came to 4 bases and at J to 2 bases, leaving 5 bases not matched to a gene. The CDR3 is made up of 16 amino acids. Germline V gives CDR1 SGHNT, CDR2 YYREEE (reference sequence). This clone was detected once. No antigen is known for it. Overall study results and limits: ART adherence, viral resistance and therapy changes went unrecorded. Specimen acquisition occurred between about 2003 and 2018, potentially under older ART regimens.

The sequence came from a woman in her forties with HIV. The sequencing used unsorted PBMCs, collected 1.2 years after starting antiretroviral therapy. The rearrangement links TRBV5-4 to TRBJ2-3; 12 positions agree with TRBD2. This CDR3 is CASSKGLAGHTDTQYF. The CDR3 nucleotides read TGTGCCAGCAGCAAGGGACTAGCGGGCCACACAGATACGCAGTATTTT.